A selection of T cell receptor beta chains follows, all from one sample in a study of CD8+ T cells in alopecia areata. The protocol was immunoSEQ multiplex PCR, while the TCRdb copy is restricted to in-frame clones and leaves out a portion. Here the sample spans 130,000 or so clones, about 88% being singletons. The sample consisted of CD8+ T cells sorted from blood, taken at week 4, from a patient treated with tofacitinib. All receptors come from a human donor with alopecia areata. CDR3s include the opening cysteine and the closing phenylalanine or tryptophan. The D gene is left open where the match is weak. Some rows mark clone size as missing; the rest say once, few, many or name a class of expanded clone.

>once|TRBJ1-2|.|TRBV15
TGTGCCACCAGCAGAGATCTATCGGGAAACTATGGCTACACCTTC
CATSRDLSGNYGYTF
>once|TRBJ2-1|TRBD2|TRBV29-1
TGCAGCGGGGGGAGGAGCGGGAGGAAGAATGAGCAGTTCTTC
CSGGRSGRKNEQFF
>.|TRBJ1-1|.|TRBV30
TGTGCCTGGAGGCCCCAAGGAAACACTGAAGCTTTCTTT
CAWRPQGNTEAFF
>once|TRBJ2-7|.|TRBV2
TGTGCCAGCAGTGTAGGGAGGAGCGAGCAGTACTTC
CASSVGRSEQYF
>.|TRBJ1-5|TRBD1|TRBV19
TGTGCCAGTTGGGACAGTTGGGGGAACTATCAGCCCCAGCATTTT
CASWDSWGNYQPQHF
>.|TRBJ1-1|.|TRBV20-1
TGCAGTGCATGGGACTACACTGAAGCTTTCTTT
CSAWDYTEAFF
>.|TRBJ2-7|TRBD2|TRBV27
TGTGCCAGCAGTTTCTTAGGGAGCGGGAGTTACGAGCAGTACTTC
CASSFLGSGSYEQYF
>.|TRBJ2-7|TRBD1|TRBV30
TGTGCCGTTCCCCCGGACAGGGATAAGTCCCTCTACGAGCAGTACTTC
CAVPPDRDKSLYEQYF
>.|TRBJ2-7|TRBD2|TRBV6-5
TGTGCCAGCAGTTACCCTACTAGCGGGGGCTCCTACGAGCAGTACTTC
CASSYPTSGGSYEQYF
>once|TRBJ2-1|TRBD2|TRBV6-5
TGTGCCAGCAGTTACGGACTAGCGGGAGTGGATGAGCAGTTCTTC
CASSYGLAGVDEQFF
>.|TRBJ2-1|TRBD1|TRBV2
TGTGCCAGACTCAAGACAGGGAATGATGAGCAGTTCTTC
CARLKTGNDEQFF
>.|TRBJ2-1|.|TRBV15
TGTGCCACCAGCAGAGATCGCATAGCGGACTCCTACAATGAGCAGTTCTTC
CATSRDRIADSYNEQFF
>many|TRBJ2-3|TRBD2|TRBV15
TGTGCCACCAGCTCCGATAGCGGGGGGTTCACAGATACGCAGTATTTT
CATSSDSGGFTDTQYF
>.|TRBJ2-5|.|TRBV29-1
TGCAGCGTTGCTACGGCAAACCAAGAGACCCAGTACTTC
CSVATANQETQYF
>.|TRBJ2-1|TRBD1|TRBV6-5
TGTGCCAGCAGTTATCATAACAGGGGTGCAGAGCAGTTCTTC
CASSYHNRGAEQFF
>.|TRBJ1-2|.|TRBV5-6
TGTGCCAGCAGCTCCGTAGGATCGAACTATGGCTACACCTTC
CASSSVGSNYGYTF
>.|TRBJ2-7|TRBD1|TRBV5-1
TGCGCCAGCAGCTCCGGACAGGGCCTTAACTACGAGCAGTACTTC
CASSSGQGLNYEQYF
>.|TRBJ2-1|TRBD2|TRBV6-5
TGTGCCAGCAGTTATAACGGGCGGGGGGATGGTGAGCAGTTCTTC
CASSYNGRGDGEQFF
>.|TRBJ2-5|TRBD1|TRBV4-1
TGCGCCAGCAGCCCCGGGACAGGGCAAGAGACCCAGTACTTC
CASSPGTGQETQYF
>once|TRBJ2-1|TRBD2|TRBV4-1
TGCGCCAGCAGCCAAGCGACTAGCGGGACCTCCTACAATGAGCAGTTCTTC
CASSQATSGTSYNEQFF
>.|TRBJ2-5|.|TRBV29-1
TGCAGCGTCTGCCCTGAGGGTGAAGAGACCCAGTACTTC
CSVCPEGEETQYF
>.|TRBJ1-3|.|TRBV29-1
TGCAGCGTTCTCTTGCGGGGCTCTGGAAACACCATATATTTT
CSVLLRGSGNTIYF
>few|TRBJ2-5|TRBD2|TRBV7-2
TGTGCCAGCAGCGCCCCGGGGGGCCAAGAGACCCAGTACTTC
CASSAPGGQETQYF
>.|TRBJ2-7|TRBD1|TRBV5-1
TGCGCCAGCAGCTTAAGTGGACAGGGGGCCGGGGAGCAGTACTTC
CASSLSGQGAGEQYF
>.|TRBJ2-2|.|TRBV11-2
TGTGCCAGCAGCACCGGGACCGTTGATCCCGGGGAGCTGTTTTTT
CASSTGTVDPGELFF
>.|TRBJ2-3|.|TRBV6-5
TGTGCCAGCAGTTACATGGCCCAGCCCACAGATACGCAGTATTTT
CASSYMAQPTDTQYF
>few|TRBJ2-4|.|TRBV6-5
TGTGCCAGCAGTTACTCGCTGCTAGCCAAAAACATTCAGTACTTC
CASSYSLLAKNIQYF
>.|TRBJ2-7|TRBD2|TRBV4-1
TGCGCCAGCAGCCAAGATACGGGGGGGGCCCCCTACGAGCAGTACTTC
CASSQDTGGAPYEQYF
>.|TRBJ2-2|.|TRBV9
TGTGCCAGCAGCGGGTTTTGGGGGAACGGGGAGCTGTTTTTT
CASSGFWGNGELFF
>few|TRBJ2-3|.|TRBV29-1
TGCAGCGTTGTTTCTGATACGCAGTATTTT
CSVVSDTQYF
>.|TRBJ2-3|.|TRBV21-1
TGTGCCAGCACCAAAAGGGGGGTTCCAGATACGCAGTATTTT
CASTKRGVPDTQYF
>.|TRBJ2-7|.|TRBV29-1
TGCAGCGTTAACAGGGACTACGAGCAGTACTTC
CSVNRDYEQYF
>.|TRBJ1-2|.|TRBV13
TGTGCCAGCAGCGTCGGCCGAAATGGCTACACCTTC
CASSVGRNGYTF
>.|TRBJ2-4|.|TRBV4-1
TGCGCCAGCAGCCAAGAAGGCGGCAAAAACATTCAGTACTTC
CASSQEGGKNIQYF
>once|TRBJ1-1|TRBD1|TRBV19
TGTGCCAGTAGTCCCAACAGGGGAGTCACTGAAGCTTTCTTT
CASSPNRGVTEAFF
>.|TRBJ2-7|.|TRBV13
TGTGCCAGCAGCGGACGGGGACAAGAACTCTACGAGCAGTACTTC
CASSGRGQELYEQYF
>.|TRBJ2-5|TRBD1|TRBV9
TGTGCCAGCAGCGCATGGGACAGGGGAGGGGAGACCCAGTACTTC
CASSAWDRGGETQYF
>.|TRBJ2-7|TRBD1|TRBV2
TGTGCCAGCAGTGAAGGGGACAGGGGGCGGAACGAGCAGTACTTC
CASSEGDRGRNEQYF
>.|TRBJ2-7|.|TRBV27
TGTGCCAGCAGTCCCTGGGGGAACGAGCAGTACTTC
CASSPWGNEQYF
>.|TRBJ1-4|.|TRBV1
TGCACCAGCAGCCAAGAGGTCCAAAATGAAAAACTGTTTTTT
CTSSQEVQNEKLFF
>.|TRBJ2-1|.|TRBV4-2
TGTGCCAGCAGCCCGGGACGAGGCAATGAGCAGTTCTTC
CASSPGRGNEQFF
>.|TRBJ2-1|.|TRBV5-1
TGCGCCAGCAGCTTGCGCGGGGTCGACAATGAGCAGTTCTTC
CASSLRGVDNEQFF
>.|TRBJ2-2|.|TRBV5-1
TGCGCCAGCAGCGCCGCCGGGGAGCTGTTTTTT
CASSAAGELFF
>.|TRBJ2-1|.|TRBV29-1
TGCAGCGTTTCGTCCCAGGGCGATGAGCAGTTCTTC
CSVSSQGDEQFF
>.|TRBJ1-2|.|TRBV4-1
TGCGCCACCTCCCCCGGGTTTGGCTATGGCTACACCTTC
CATSPGFGYGYTF
>.|TRBJ2-7|TRBD1|TRBV29-1
TGCAGCGTTGTTGACAGGGGGAAGTACGAGCAGTACTTC
CSVVDRGKYEQYF
>.|TRBJ1-1|.|TRBV2
TGTGCCAGCAGTGAAACCAGGGGCAAGAACACTGAAGCTTTCTTT
CASSETRGKNTEAFF
>.|TRBJ2-3|.|TRBV30
TGTGCCTGGAGTCCAGGGGGACTGGGTACAGGAGGTACGCAGTATTTT
CAWSPGGLGTGGTQYF